This is a list of T cell receptor beta chains from one sample in a study of vaccination effects on CD4 cells after COVID-19. Their cognate antigens are unknown. TCRdb's table, derived via immunoSEQ multiplex PCR, lists solely in-frame clones and lacks some. The table includes about 40,000 clones, 73% detected once. Sequencing was performed on CD4+ T cells from PBMCs cultured with a peptide pool, taken before COVID-19 vaccination. Receptors were obtained from a human donor who had a prior SARS-CoV-2 infection. Both conserved end residues are part of each CDR3. The D gene is left open where the match is weak. Clone sizes are given selectively: once, few, many, or a class where the clone is expanded.

cdr3_length | d_call | clone_size | j_call | v_call | cdr3_nt | cdr3_aa
12 | NA | NA | TRBJ2-7 | TRBV5-1 | TGCGCCAGCAGCTTGCCGAGGGGCGAGCAGTACTTC | CASSLPRGEQYF
13 | NA | NA | TRBJ2-7 | TRBV5-5 | TGTGCCAGCAGCAAACGCAGCTCCTACGAGCAGTACTTC | CASSKRSSYEQYF
15 | TRBD1 | NA | TRBJ1-2 | TRBV4-1 | TGCGCCAGCAGCCCACACAGGGGGCTAGGGGATGGCTACACCTTC | CASSPHRGLGDGYTF
13 | NA | NA | TRBJ1-2 | TRBV18 | TGTGCCAGCTCACCTTTGGCGAACTATGGCTACACCTTC | CASSPLANYGYTF
14 | TRBD2 | NA | TRBJ2-7 | TRBV11-3 | TGTGCCAGCAGCGAAGGACTAGCGTACGGCGAGCAGTACTTC | CASSEGLAYGEQYF
16 | NA | NA | TRBJ2-7 | TRBV15 | TGTGCCACCAGCAGAGATGGGACTCCCCGGCCCTACGAGCAGTACTTC | CATSRDGTPRPYEQYF
13 | TRBD1 | few | TRBJ1-4 | TRBV6-5 | TGTGCCAGCAATGGACAGGTGGAGGAAAAACTGTTTTTT | CASNGQVEEKLFF
15 | TRBD2 | NA | TRBJ2-7 | TRBV5-4 | TGTGCCAGCAGCTCGGGGACTAGCGGAGGATACGAGCAGTACTTC | CASSSGTSGGYEQYF
13 | NA | NA | TRBJ1-2 | TRBV12-3/TRBV12-4 | TGTGCCAGCAGTTTCTCCGGATATGGTGGCTACACCTTC | CASSFSGYGGYTF
11 | NA | NA | TRBJ2-7 | TRBV30 | TGTGCCTGGTGGGGGCAGACCTTCCAGTACTTC | CAWWGQTFQYF
16 | TRBD2 | NA | TRBJ2-5 | TRBV7-2 | TGTGCCAGCAGCTTAGAGCCGGGGGGGCGGGGAGAGACCCAGTACTTC | CASSLEPGGRGETQYF
14 | NA | NA | TRBJ2-3 | TRBV11-3 | TGTGCCAGCAGCTTAGTTAGCGGAACAGATACGCAGTATTTT | CASSLVSGTDTQYF
14 | NA | NA | TRBJ1-1 | TRBV4-1 | TGCGCCAGCAGCCCAAGAATCAGGGAACCTGAAGCTTTCTTT | CASSPRIREPEAFF
11 | NA | few | TRBJ2-3 | TRBV4-3 | TGCGCCAGCAGCCAAGATTCTCCGCAGTATTTT | CASSQDSPQYF
14 | NA | NA | TRBJ1-4 | TRBV28 | TGTGCCAGCAGCCTCAGGGGAGGTCGTGAAAAACTGTTTTTT | CASSLRGGREKLFF
15 | TRBD2 | NA | TRBJ2-7 | TRBV5-4 | TGTGCCAGCAGCTTGGTAGCGGGAGCGCCGGACGAGCAGTACTTC | CASSLVAGAPDEQYF
12 | NA | NA | TRBJ1-1 | TRBV29-1 | TGCAGCGTTGGGGGAGGGAACACTGAAGCTTTCTTT | CSVGGGNTEAFF
15 | TRBD1 | NA | TRBJ1-2 | TRBV5-4 | TGTGCCAGCAGCCGACCACGGACAGGGATCGATGGCTACACCTTC | CASSRPRTGIDGYTF
16 | NA | few | TRBJ2-7 | TRBV5-6 | TGTGCCAGCAGCTCCAGAGGCGACATGCCGCCCTACGAGCAGTACTTC | CASSSRGDMPPYEQYF
13 | NA | once | TRBJ2-3 | TRBV9 | TGTGCCAGCAGCGTAGGAAGCTCAGATACGCAGTATTTT | CASSVGSSDTQYF
15 | NA | once | TRBJ1-2 | TRBV3-1/TRBV3-2 | TGTGCCAGCAGCCCCCCGGGGGCCCATGACTATGGCTACACCTTC | CASSPPGAHDYGYTF
15 | NA | NA | TRBJ1-2 | TRBV25-1 | TGTGCCAGTTTCAGTCCGGAGTCCGGGGACTATGGCTACACCTTC | CASFSPESGDYGYTF
16 | NA | NA | TRBJ2-2 | TRBV18 | TGTGCCAGCTCACAAGGGGCGACCACAAACACCGGGGAGCTGTTTTTT | CASSQGATTNTGELFF
14 | NA | NA | TRBJ1-3 | TRBV29-1 | TGCAGCGTTTCCCCAGGGGTAGGGGGAAACACCATATATTTT | CSVSPGVGGNTIYF
13 | NA | NA | TRBJ1-3 | TRBV6-5 | TGTGCCAGCAGTTATCGAGTTGGAAACACCATATATTTT | CASSYRVGNTIYF
15 | NA | NA | TRBJ1-4 | TRBV9 | TGTGCCAGCACCCCGGGGGGGAATCTTAATGAAAAACTGTTTTTT | CASTPGGNLNEKLFF
15 | NA | NA | TRBJ2-7 | TRBV12-2 | TGTGCAAGTCGCTTAGTGTTAGCGGGAGTCTACGAGCAGTACTTC | CASRLVLAGVYEQYF
13 | NA | NA | TRBJ2-3 | TRBV20-1 | TGCAGTGCTAGTCAGCGCACTACAGATACGCAGTATTTT | CSASQRTTDTQYF
15 | NA | NA | TRBJ2-5 | TRBV7-9 | TGTGCCAGCAGCTTAGTCTCCGCGGCCAAAGAGACCCAGTACTTC | CASSLVSAAKETQYF
12 | TRBD2 | NA | TRBJ2-1 | TRBV6-5 | TGTGCCAGCAGGGTGACTAGCGGGAGCGAGTTCTTC | CASRVTSGSEFF
16 | TRBD1 | NA | TRBJ2-3 | TRBV10-3 | TGTGCCATCAGGAAGACCGGGACAGGGAACACAGATACGCAGTATTTT | CAIRKTGTGNTDTQYF
16 | TRBD2 | NA | TRBJ2-1 | TRBV27 | TGTGCCAGCAGTTTATTCGGGGGGGGCTCCTACAATGAGCAGTTCTTC | CASSLFGGGSYNEQFF
15 | TRBD1 | NA | TRBJ2-5 | TRBV6-5 | TGTGCCAGCAGTTATGGGGGACAGGGAGGCGAGACCCAGTACTTC | CASSYGGQGGETQYF
15 | TRBD1 | NA | TRBJ2-7 | TRBV10-3 | TGTGCCATCAGTGGAATCTGGACAGGGATCGACGAGCAGTACTTC | CAISGIWTGIDEQYF
16 | NA | NA | TRBJ2-2 | TRBV18 | TGTGCCAGCTCATCCACCCCACAGGATGGGCCCGGGGAGCTGTTTTTT | CASSSTPQDGPGELFF
13 | NA | NA | TRBJ1-5 | TRBV5-6 | TGTGCCAGCAGCTTTTCTTTGAATCAGCCCCAGCATTTT | CASSFSLNQPQHF
15 | NA | few | TRBJ1-3 | TRBV7-2 | TGTGCCAGCAGCTTAGCGGGGTCCTCTGGAAACACCATATATTTT | CASSLAGSSGNTIYF
15 | NA | few | TRBJ2-7 | TRBV7-2 | TGTGCCAGCAGCTTAGCCCGGACCTCTATCTACGAGCAGTACTTC | CASSLARTSIYEQYF
16 | NA | NA | TRBJ2-5 | TRBV5-8 | TGTGCCAGCAGCTTGGCGGGCAGGGGATTCGGGGAGACCCAGTACTTC | CASSLAGRGFGETQYF
14 | NA | NA | TRBJ2-7 | TRBV4-1 | TGCGCCAGCAGCCCGGGCTTTCAGAGACACGAGCAGTACTTC | CASSPGFQRHEQYF
16 | TRBD1 | NA | TRBJ2-3 | TRBV4-2 | TGTGCCAGCAGCCACCAGAAGACAGGGGGCCCAGATACGCAGTATTTT | CASSHQKTGGPDTQYF
13 | NA | NA | TRBJ1-5 | TRBV6-5 | TGTGCCAGCAGCCTATCCCCCAGGGAGCCCCAGCATTTT | CASSLSPREPQHF
14 | NA | NA | TRBJ2-3 | TRBV30 | TGTGCCTGGACACAGAGACAGGTTACAGATACGCAGTATTTT | CAWTQRQVTDTQYF
15 | NA | once | TRBJ1-4 | TRBV11-2 | TGTGCCAGCAGCTTACCAGGGCAAGAGGGTGAAAAACTGTTTTTT | CASSLPGQEGEKLFF
14 | TRBD1 | NA | TRBJ1-6 | TRBV6-5 | TGTGCCCACCGGGGACAGGGGTACAATTCACCCCTCCACTTT | CAHRGQGYNSPLHF
14 | NA | NA | TRBJ2-1 | TRBV2 | TGTGCCAGCAGTGACAAAATAACCTACAATGAGCAGTTCTTC | CASSDKITYNEQFF
12 | NA | NA | TRBJ2-7 | TRBV6-5 | TGTGCCAGCAGGGGGATATACTACGAGCAGTACTTC | CASRGIYYEQYF
18 | NA | few | TRBJ2-1 | TRBV7-8 | TGTGCCAGCAGCTTAGAGGGGGTAGCCCAAAGCTCCTACAATGAGCAGTTCTTC | CASSLEGVAQSSYNEQFF
16 | NA | NA | TRBJ2-2 | TRBV3-1/TRBV3-2 | TGTGCCAGCAGCCAAGATAGCAGGGTGGACACCGGGGAGCTGTTTTTT | CASSQDSRVDTGELFF
15 | NA | NA | TRBJ1-5 | TRBV4-2 | TGTGCCAGCAGCCAAGGGTCCGGGAGCAATCAGCCCCAGCATTTT | CASSQGSGSNQPQHF
15 | TRBD1 | few | TRBJ1-3 | TRBV5-1 | TGCGCCAGCAGCATCACAGGGGGAGCAGGAAACACCATATATTTT | CASSITGGAGNTIYF
12 | NA | NA | TRBJ1-2 | TRBV25-1 | TGTGCCAGCGGGGGTAGGGCCCTCGGCTACACCTTC | CASGGRALGYTF
18 | TRBD2 | few | TRBJ2-7 | TRBV18 | TGTGCCAGCTCACCACCCTTAACTAGCGGGAGCTGGACCTACGAGCAGTACTTC | CASSPPLTSGSWTYEQYF
14 | NA | few | TRBJ1-6 | TRBV20-1 | TGCAGTGCTAGTAAGGACGGTGGGGATTCACCCCTCCACTTT | CSASKDGGDSPLHF
14 | NA | NA | TRBJ1-1 | TRBV18 | TGTGCCAGCTCGACGACGGCAGACCTCACTGAAGCTTTCTTT | CASSTTADLTEAFF
16 | TRBD1 | NA | TRBJ2-7 | TRBV24-1 | TGTGCCACCAGTGACAGGGGACAGGGGAGTGGGGACGAGCAGTACTTC | CATSDRGQGSGDEQYF
15 | TRBD1 | NA | TRBJ1-6 | TRBV27 | TGTGCCAGCAGTTTATTGGGTACAGGGGGATCACCCCTCCACTTT | CASSLLGTGGSPLHF